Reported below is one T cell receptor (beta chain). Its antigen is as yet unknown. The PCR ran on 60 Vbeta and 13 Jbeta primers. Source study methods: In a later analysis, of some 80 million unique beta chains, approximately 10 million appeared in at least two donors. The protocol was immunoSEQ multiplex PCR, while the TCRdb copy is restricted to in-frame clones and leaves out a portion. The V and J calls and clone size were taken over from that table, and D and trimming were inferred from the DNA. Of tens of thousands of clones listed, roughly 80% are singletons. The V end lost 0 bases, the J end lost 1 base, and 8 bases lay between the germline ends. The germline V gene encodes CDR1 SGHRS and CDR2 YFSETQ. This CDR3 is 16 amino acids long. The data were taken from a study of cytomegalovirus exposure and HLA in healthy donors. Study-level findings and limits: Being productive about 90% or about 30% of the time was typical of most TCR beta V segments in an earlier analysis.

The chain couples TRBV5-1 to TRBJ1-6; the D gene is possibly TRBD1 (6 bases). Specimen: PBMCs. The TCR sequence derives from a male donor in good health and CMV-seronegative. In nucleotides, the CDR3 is TGCGCCAGCAGCTTGGTACAGGGATCCTATAATTCACCCCTCCACTTT. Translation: CASSLVQGSYNSPLHF. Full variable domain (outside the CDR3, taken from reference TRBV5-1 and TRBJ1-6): KAGVTQTPRYLIKTRGQQVTLSCSPISGHRSVSWYQQTPGQGLQFLFEYFSETQRNKGNFPGRFSGRQFSNSRSEMNVSTLELGDSALYLCASSLVQGSYNSPLHFGNGTRLTVT.